The 24 T cell receptor beta chains given below trace back to one sample, sequenced in a study of molecular identifiers for immune sequencing clone quantification. TCRdb itself ran the PCR reads through MiXCR, one entry per CDR3 protein. This sample has tens of thousands of distinct CDR3 sequences, with 15% to 20% found just once. Source material: naive CD8+ T cells from blood, with Jurkat cell RNA spiked in. Indicated subset: FACS-sorted CD8+CD4-CCR7+CD45RA+ naive T cells. The source of these receptors is a human donor in good health. Some libraries in this study had Jurkat cell RNA spiked in.

The chain combines TRBV13 with TRBJ1-2; TRBD1 aligns across 7 bases. The CDR3 extends over 15 amino acids. V gave up 4 bases and J gave up 4 bases; unmatched junction bases: 9. Germline V gene sequence: CDR1 PRHDT, CDR2 FYEKMQ (reference sequence). CDR3 amino acids: CASSSGPDRAYGYTF. DNA of the CDR3: TGTGCCAGCAGCTCGGGACCCGACAGGGCCTATGGCTACACCTTC.

This clonotype was seen ten or more times. The V call is TRBV28, the J call TRBJ2-1; no reliable D call. The CDR3 runs to 15 residues. The V and J ends lost 3 bases and 4 bases respectively, with 13 bases between them. CDR1 and CDR2 from the germline V gene are MDHEN and SYDVKM. The CDR3 sequence is CASSFLQFGYNEQFF. As DNA, the CDR3 is TGTGCCAGCAGTTTTTTGCAGTTCGGGTACAATGAGCAGTTCTTC.

This clonotype was detected ten times or more. V usage is TRBV20-1 and J usage is TRBJ2-5; TRBD2 is a possible D gene (6 bases). Per the germline V gene, CDR1 is DFQATT and CDR2 is SNEGSKA (reference sequence). Trimming took off 1 base at V and 2 bases at J, with 8 bases between the two ends. There are 13 residues in the CDR3. The CDR3 loop is CSARGSGQETQYF. The CDR3 DNA reads TGCAGTGCTAGAGGTAGCGGACAAGAGACCCAGTACTTC.

This clonotype was recorded at least ten times. The chain uses TRBV7-2 and TRBJ1-5, with unresolved D. This CDR3 has 13 amino acids. V lost 2 bases, J lost 7 bases, and 9 bases lay in between. Germline V gene data show CDR1 as SGHTA and CDR2 as FQGNSA. CDR3 bases: TGTGCCAGCAGCTTATTAGAATTACAGCCCCAGCATTTT. Translation gives CASSLLELQPQHF.

This clonotype was seen ten or more times. V gene TRBV6-2 or TRBV6-3 combines with J gene TRBJ2-1; TRBD1 aligns across 7 bases. Germline V gives CDR1 MNHEY, CDR2 SVGEGT. This CDR3 comprises 14 residues. The junction had 0 bases not matched to a gene; V was cut back by 0 bases and J by 4 bases. The CDR3 coding sequence is TGTGCCAGCAGTTACTCGGACAGGTACAATGAGCAGTTCTTC. Translated, it gives CASSYSDRYNEQFF.

This clonotype occurred a few times. The V and J genes are TRBV5-1 and TRBJ1-1; D remains ambiguous. Germline CDR1 and CDR2: SGHRS and YFSETQ. Between the trimmed V and J ends, which lost 4 bases and 6 bases, there was a span of 16 bases. The CDR3 covers 14 residues. The CDR3 nucleotides read TGCGCCAGCAGCCCGGCCCCGGAGCGACCTGAAGCTTTCTTT. This gives the protein CASSPAPERPEAFF.

Notes on this clonotype: Sequence at one end of the junction differs from germline and may be a read error. The rearrangement links TRBV25-1 to TRBJ1-3; D gene uncertain. Germline V lookup: CDR1 MGHDK, CDR2 SYGVNS. The length of the CDR3 is 13 residues. The CDR3 nucleotides are TGTGCCAGCAGTGAGGGCCCTGGAAACACCATATATTTC. Translated: CASSEGPGNTIYF.

This clonotype was counted many times. The V call is TRBV7-9, the J call TRBJ2-7; D is possibly TRBD2 (5 bases). The CDR3 length is 16 residues. V was trimmed by 3 bases and J by 0 bases, leaving 15 bases between them. Germline CDR1 is SEHNR and CDR2 is FQNEAQ (reference sequence). CDR3 nucleotides: TGTGCCAGCAGCTTCAGCACAGAAACTAGCTCCTACGAGCAGTACTTC. Its protein product is CASSFSTETSSYEQYF.

This clonotype was detected many times. This rearrangement joins TRBV25-1 to TRBJ2-3, with D tentatively TRBD1 or TRBD2 (5 bases each). From germline, CDR1 is MGHDK and CDR2 SYGVNS. Trimming shortened V by 8 bases and J by 0 bases, and 9 bases separated the two germline ends. This CDR3 has 13 amino acids. The CDR3 DNA follows: TGTGCCAGCCGGGACCTCAGCACAGATACGCAGTATTTT. This encodes CASRDLSTDTQYF.

The chain has TRBV14 and TRBJ2-1; 12 bases align to TRBD2. CDR1 and CDR2 (germline): SGHDN, FVKESK. The junction had 8 bases not matched to a gene; V was cut back by 1 base and J by 4 bases. CDR3 length: 18 residues. CDR3 residues: CASSQGLAGVDPYNEQFF. The CDR3 region has the DNA TGTGCCAGCAGCCAAGGACTAGCGGGAGTTGACCCTTACAATGAGCAGTTCTTC. Full variable domain (missing parts from reference TRBV14 and TRBJ2-1): EAGVTQFPSHSVIEKGQTVTLRCDPISGHDNLYWYRRVMGKEIKFLLHFVKESKQDESGMPNNRFLAERTGGTYSTLKVQPAELEDSGVYFCASSQGLAGVDPYNEQFFGPGTRLTVL.

This clonotype was seen at least ten times. The CDR3 protein is CASSPAPGTVYQETQYF. In DNA, the CDR3 is TGTGCCAGCAGCCCCGCCCCCGGGACAGTGTACCAAGAGACCCAGTACTTC. This rearrangement joins TRBV4-2 to TRBJ2-5; 7 bases map to TRBD1. Trimming at V came to 4 bases and at J to 0 bases, leaving 11 bases not matched to a gene. The germline gives CDR1 LGHNA, CDR2 YNFKEQ. This CDR3 comprises 17 residues.

Many counts were recorded for this clonotype. The chain combines TRBV11-2 with TRBJ2-1; the D is unclear. The V end was cut by 1 base, the J end by 6 bases, with 4 bases between. The CDR3 is 12 residues long. From germline, CDR1 is SGHAT and CDR2 FQNNGV. As DNA, the CDR3 is TGTGCCAGCAGCTTAGGGCGCAATGAGCAGTTCTTC. This encodes CASSLGRNEQFF.

This clonotype was detected many times. The gene calls are TRBV6-5 and TRBJ2-7; unclear D gene. The CDR3 is 12 residues long. The V gene's germline CDR1 is MNHEY and CDR2 SVGAGI. Trimming left V 2 bases short and J 7 bases short, with 9 bases between. The CDR3 DNA sequence: TGTGCCAGCAGTTACGACCGTGGGGAGCAGTACTTC. Translating gives CASSYDRGEQYF.

This clonotype showed up many times. The V and J genes are TRBV6-2 or TRBV6-3 and TRBJ2-3, with a possible D match to TRBD2 (6 bases). The germline V gene has CDR1 MNHEY and CDR2 SVGEGT. Deletions cut 4 bases from V and 4 bases from J, with 12 bases between. This CDR3 comprises 14 residues. CDR3 DNA sequence: TGTGCCAGCAGTTTTCGACTAGAAGCAGATACGCAGTATTTT. Its protein is CASSFRLEADTQYF.

This clonotype has a count of ten or more. The chain uses TRBV27 and TRBJ2-3, with D possibly being TRBD2 (6 bases). Per the germline V gene, CDR1 is MNHEY and CDR2 is SMNVEV (reference sequence). This CDR3 comprises 15 residues. The germline V and J ends were trimmed by 5 bases and 0 bases, with 12 bases remaining between them. In nucleotides, the CDR3 is TGTGCCAGCAGTCCAAAGGGGAGGAGCACAGATACGCAGTATTTT. Protein: CASSPKGRSTDTQYF.

This clonotype was counted many times. J is TRBJ2-2 and V is TRBV3-1, with 9 bases aligning to TRBD1. CDR3 size: 16 residues. V was pared by 4 bases and J by 1 base, with 4 bases of the junction left unmatched. Germline CDR1 LGHDT, CDR2 YNNKEL (reference sequence). DNA of the CDR3: TGTGCCAGCAGCCCAGGACAGGGGTGGAACACCGGGGAGCTGTTTTTT. Amino acid sequence: CASSPGQGWNTGELFF.

In its sample, this clonotype was seen many times. The chain couples TRBV27 to TRBJ1-3; D uncertain. The CDR3 loop spans 15 amino acids. Trimming left V 2 bases short and J 4 bases short, with 12 bases between. Germline values: CDR1 MNHEY, CDR2 SMNVEV (reference sequence). The CDR3 reads CASSLRLVSGNTIYF. In DNA, the CDR3 is TGTGCCAGCAGTTTAAGGCTAGTCAGCGGAAACACCATATATTTT.

In the case of this clonotype: Since a much larger clone is just one base distant, this may be a read error. The chain is built from TRBV27 and TRBJ2-5; 8 bases agree with TRBD2. CDR1 and CDR2 from the germline V gene are MNHEY and SMNVEV (reference sequence). The CDR3 is made up of 14 amino acids. The CDR3 coding sequence is TGTGCCAGCAGCCGTAGCGGGGAATCAGAGGCCCAGTACTTC. Translating it yields CASSRSGESEAQYF.

A few counts support this clonotype. The J gene is TRBJ2-7, the V gene TRBV19; D possibly corresponds to TRBD2 (6 bases). The germline V gene has CDR1 LNHDA and CDR2 SQIVND (reference sequence). The germline V and J ends were trimmed by 7 bases and 2 bases, with 21 bases remaining between them. This CDR3 has 16 amino acids. DNA of the CDR3: TGTGCCAGTAAATTCGAACACGGACTACCAACCTACGAGCAGTACTTC. Its translation: CASKFEHGLPTYEQYF.

J is TRBJ1-5 and V is TRBV9; D gene unclear. The CDR3 loop spans 14 amino acids. The germline CDR1 and CDR2 sequences are SGDLS and YYNGEE. The V gene lost 5 bases and the J gene lost 0 bases, with 9 bases spanning the gap. The CDR3 loop is CASSHSVSNQPQHF. CDR3 nucleotides: TGTGCCAGCAGTCACAGCGTTAGCAATCAGCCCCAGCATTTT.

The gene calls are TRBV3-1 and TRBJ2-7; no firm D call. The CDR3 consists of 15 residues. Germline CDR1 and CDR2: LGHDT and YNNKEL (reference sequence). V lost 1 base and J 3 bases, leaving 13 bases between the germline ends. Written as DNA, the CDR3 is TGTGCCAGCAGCCAAGGTTTCCCCAGGATCTACGAGCAGTACTTC. Its protein product is CASSQGFPRIYEQYF.

The table lists this clonotype with many counts. The rearrangement uses TRBV28 and TRBJ2-3; 8 bases fit TRBD2. The CDR3 length is 15 residues. Trimming removed 3 bases from V and 8 bases from J; junction bases left unmatched: 10. Per the germline V gene, CDR1 is MDHEN and CDR2 is SYDVKM. The CDR3 DNA reads as TGTGCCAGCAGTTTGAGTAGCGGGAAAACTGGTACGCAGTATTTT. Its protein product is CASSLSSGKTGTQYF.

The rearrangement joins TRBV4-1 to TRBJ2-1; 8 positions agree with TRBD1. From germline, CDR1 is MGHRA and CDR2 YSYEKL. The CDR3 extends over 16 amino acids. After removal of 1 base from V and 2 bases from J, the junction contained 4 bases not matched to a gene. CDR3 coding DNA: TGCGCCAGCAGCCAAGGACCGGACAGGGCCTACAATGAGCAGTTCTTC. This sequence encodes CASSQGPDRAYNEQFF.

This clonotype has ten or more counts. V and J are TRBV27 and TRBJ2-3, with 7 bases matching TRBD1. Germline V gives CDR1 MNHEY, CDR2 SMNVEV (reference sequence). This CDR3 contains 14 residues. J was trimmed by 5 bases and V by 5 bases; bases with no gene match: 7. The CDR3 spells CASSHDRVEDTQYF. As DNA, the CDR3 is TGTGCCAGCAGTCATGACAGGGTTGAAGATACGCAGTATTTT.